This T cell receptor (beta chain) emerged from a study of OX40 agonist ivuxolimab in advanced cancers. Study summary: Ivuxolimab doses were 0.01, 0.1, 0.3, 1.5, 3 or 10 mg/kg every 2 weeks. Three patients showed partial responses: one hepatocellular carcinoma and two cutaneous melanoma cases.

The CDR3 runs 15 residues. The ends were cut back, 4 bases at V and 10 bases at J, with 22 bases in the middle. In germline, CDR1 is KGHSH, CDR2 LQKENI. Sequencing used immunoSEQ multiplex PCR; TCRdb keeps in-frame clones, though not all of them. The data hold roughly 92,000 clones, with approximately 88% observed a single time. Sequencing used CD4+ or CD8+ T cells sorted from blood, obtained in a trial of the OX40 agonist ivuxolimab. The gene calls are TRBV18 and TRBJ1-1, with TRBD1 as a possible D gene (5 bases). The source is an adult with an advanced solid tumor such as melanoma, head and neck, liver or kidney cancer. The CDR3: CASSRETRSLGGAFF. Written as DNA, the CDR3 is TGTGCCAGCTCACGGGAAACTCGGTCTCTCGGGGGAGCTTTCTTT.